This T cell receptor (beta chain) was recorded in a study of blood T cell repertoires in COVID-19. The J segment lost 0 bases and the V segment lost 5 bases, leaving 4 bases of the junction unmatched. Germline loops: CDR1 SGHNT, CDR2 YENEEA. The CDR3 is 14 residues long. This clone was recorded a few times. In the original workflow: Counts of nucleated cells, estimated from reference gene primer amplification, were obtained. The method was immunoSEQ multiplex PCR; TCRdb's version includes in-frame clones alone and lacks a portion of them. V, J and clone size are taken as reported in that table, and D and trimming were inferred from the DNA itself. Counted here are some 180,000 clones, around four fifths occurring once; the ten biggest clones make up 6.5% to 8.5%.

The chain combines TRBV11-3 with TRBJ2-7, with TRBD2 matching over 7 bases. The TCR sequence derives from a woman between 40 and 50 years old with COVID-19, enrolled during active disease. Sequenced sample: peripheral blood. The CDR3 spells CASSPSGSSYEQYF. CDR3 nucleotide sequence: TGTGCCAGCAGCCCTAGCGGAAGCTCCTACGAGCAGTACTTC.